The source of this TCR beta chain is a study of multiple sclerosis patients with progressive multifocal leukoencephalopathy. Spiked into each PCR were synthetic inline TR CDR3 controls of all V-J pairings. Assay: immunoSEQ multiplex PCR; the TCRdb copy retains only in-frame clones and omits some. The data show under 40,000 clones, 92% seen once. Germline V gives CDR1 SNHLY, CDR2 FYNNEI. Trimming left V 6 bases short and J 1 base short, with 13 bases between. The CDR3 runs 14 residues. Time point defined: before natalizumab initiation. All patients had prior interferon beta, and all PML patients were female.

The specimen was PBMCs. This TCR came from a man aged 25-45 years with multiple sclerosis. V gene TRBV2 combines with J gene TRBJ2-7, with D perhaps given as TRBD1 or TRBD2 (7 bases each). The CDR3 is CASRPGGGSYEQYF. CDR3 bases: TGTGCCAGCAGGCCAGGGGGGGGTTCCTACGAGCAGTACTTC.